This TCR beta chain was captured in a study of T cells after yellow fever vaccination. Overall study context: Any fraction with a low cell number was prepared using SMART-Seq v4 Ultra Low Input.

The table lists this clonotype with a few counts. Deletions cut 4 bases from V and 3 bases from J, with 13 bases between. The CDR3 covers 14 residues. Germline lookup yields CDR1 SGHAT and CDR2 FQNNGV. 5'RACE template switching produced TCR cDNA carrying a universal primer site and UMIs. TCRdb independently ran MiXCR on the 5' RACE reads; one entry per CDR3 protein. The sample has about 340,000 distinct CDR3 sequences, more than 8.5% seen once. The sequencing here drew on PBMCs, taken on the day of the first yellow fever vaccination. The V call is TRBV11-2, the J call TRBJ2-7, with a tentative D call TRBD1 (6 bases). The clonotype originates from a young man who received the YFV17D yellow fever vaccine. The CDR3 coding sequence is TGTGCCAGCAGCTACAGGGAAGGAGGCTACGAGCAGTACTTC. This gives the protein CASSYREGGYEQYF.